A single sample is the source of the 20 T cell receptor beta chains below, sequenced in a study of regulatory T cells in long-lasting Graves disease. Libraries of TCR beta came from iRepertoire HTBI primers plus Arm-PCR of CDR3 regions. Each CDR3 protein is one row after TCRdb ran MiXCR on the multiplex PCR reads. The sample gives 550,000 to 600,000 distinct CDR3 sequences, more than 15% of which show up once; around 13% is in the top ten. Time point indicated: newly diagnosed GD, antithyroid drugs for less than 3 months. The TCR library was made from RNA extracted from PBMCs. This same sample was also taken into another study, of T cells in Graves' hyperthyroidism and ophthalmopathy.

This material consisted of peripheral blood mononuclear cells (PBMCs), taken at new diagnosis, from a patient treated with antithyroid drugs. These receptor sequences come from a man younger than 35 with Graves disease.

This clonotype was seen ten or more times. V gene TRBV9 combines with J gene TRBJ2-5; the match to TRBD2 covers 10 bases. Germline CDR1 reads SGDLS; CDR2 reads YYNGEE. Unmatched junction bases numbered 7, after V lost 0 bases and J lost 5 bases. This CDR3 spans 16 amino acids. This chain's CDR3 is CASSVAPSGSPETQYF. The CDR3 bases are TGTGCCAGCAGCGTAGCGCCTAGCGGGAGTCCGGAGACCCAGTACTTC.

This clonotype was counted at least ten times. The V gene is TRBV2, the J gene TRBJ1-2, with D perhaps TRBD1 (6 bases). With 10 bases removed from V and 2 bases from J, the gap between germline ends came to 11 bases. The CDR3 covers 12 residues. Germline V gene data show CDR1 as SNHLY and CDR2 as FYNNEI. For the CDR3, the DNA is TGTGCCACCGGCAGGGGCAACTATGGCTACACCTTC. Its protein is CATGRGNYGYTF.

This chain connects TRBV20-1 to TRBJ1-3; 10 bases match TRBD1. This CDR3 is 15 amino acids long. Per germline, CDR1 DFQATT and CDR2 SNEGSKA (reference sequence). Trimming at V came to 5 bases and at J to 0 bases, leaving 4 bases not matched to a gene. CDR3 sequence: CSALGQGYSGNTIYF. In DNA form, the CDR3 reads TGCAGTGCTCTGGGACAGGGGTACTCTGGAAACACCATATATTTT.

This clonotype has only a few counts. The V gene is TRBV19, the J gene TRBJ2-1, with 8 nucleotides matching TRBD2. This CDR3 has 14 amino acids. Germline V gene data show CDR1 as LNHDA and CDR2 as SQIVND (reference sequence). The V segment lost 6 bases and the J segment 4 bases; nucleotides outside the gene matches: 5. The CDR3 is CASREVAGYNEQFF. The CDR3 DNA is TGTGCCAGTAGAGAGGTAGCGGGATACAATGAGCAGTTCTTC.

A few counts support this clonotype. As the CDR3 is not closed by the conserved phenylalanine or tryptophan, this likely results from a read error. CDR3 amino acids: CASSFRIGVVTEAFS. CDR3 nucleotide sequence: TGTGCCAGCAGTTTCAGGATCGGGGTCGTCACTGAAGCTTTCTCT. This chain links TRBV27 with TRBJ1-1; D gene unclear. The germline gives CDR1 MNHEY, CDR2 SMNVEV (reference sequence). CDR3 length: 15 residues. Trimming cost V 3 bases and J 4 bases, with 15 bases left between them.

The J gene is TRBJ2-1, the V gene TRBV12-3 or TRBV12-4; D unresolved. CDR3 length equals 15 residues. V lost 5 bases and J 0 bases, leaving 11 bases between the germline ends. For the CDR3, the DNA is TGTGCCAGCAGTACCCACGGAAGCTCCTACAATGAGCAGTTCTTC. Its translation: CASSTHGSSYNEQFF.

This clonotype was seen many times. This chain connects TRBV3-1 to TRBJ2-1; 9 bases match TRBD2. The CDR3 is made up of 17 amino acids. Germline CDR1 is LGHDT and CDR2 is YNNKEL (reference sequence). J gave up 3 bases and V 4 bases, and 10 bases lay outside the gene matches. CDR3 protein: CASSRQGLARYYNEQFF. CDR3 nucleotides: TGTGCCAGCAGCCGACAAGGACTAGCGCGCTACTACAATGAGCAGTTCTTC.

The chain joins TRBV7-9 to TRBJ1-5; no reliable D call. The germline V and J ends were trimmed by 5 bases and 3 bases, with 5 bases remaining between them. The CDR3 is made up of 12 amino acids. Germline CDR1 reads SEHNR; CDR2 reads FQNEAQ (reference sequence). The CDR3 DNA reads TGTGCCAGCAGCATGGACAATCAGCCCCAGCATTTT. Encoded protein: CASSMDNQPQHF. Drawing the rest from reference TRBV7-9 and TRBJ1-5, the complete variable domain is DTGVSQNPRHKITKRGQNVTFRCDPISEHNRLYWYRQTLGQGPEFLTYFQNEAQLEKSRLLSDRFSAERPKGSFSTLEIQRTEQGDSAMYLCASSMDNQPQHFGDGTRLSIL.

This clonotype was seen ten or more times. The chain links TRBV30 to TRBJ2-2; D not resolved. CDR3 size: 14 residues. V lost 4 bases and J 2 bases, leaving 11 bases between the germline ends. CDR1 is GTSNPN, CDR2 SVGIG, per germline (reference sequence). CDR3: CAWKKAVNTGELFF. In DNA form, the CDR3 reads TGTGCCTGGAAGAAGGCGGTAAACACCGGGGAGCTGTTTTTT.

This chain uses TRBV10-3 with TRBJ2-1; 8 bases are a match to TRBD1. Trimming at V came to 4 bases and at J to 5 bases, leaving 4 bases not matched to a gene. Germline CDR1 and CDR2: ENHRY and SYGVKD. The CDR3 sequence is 14 residues long. The CDR3 nucleotides read TGTGCCATCAGTGGGACAGGGAAGAACAATGAGCAGTTCTTC. As protein: CAISGTGKNNEQFF.

This clonotype showed up many times. The chain couples TRBV6-2 or TRBV6-3 to TRBJ2-1, with 10 positions matching TRBD2. J gave up 4 bases and V 6 bases, and 9 bases lay outside the gene matches. The CDR3 loop spans 16 amino acids. Germline assignment: CDR1 MNHEY and CDR2 SVGEGT. The CDR3 sequence is CASSSPGLASYNEQFF. The CDR3 bases are TGTGCCAGCAGCTCCCCGGGACTAGCGTCTTACAATGAGCAGTTCTTC.

This clonotype has ten or more counts. The V and J genes are TRBV28 and TRBJ2-7; no definite D call. V lost 5 bases and J lost 3, with 14 bases in between. The germline CDR1 and CDR2 sequences are MDHEN and SYDVKM. The CDR3 is made up of 14 amino acids. CDR3 nucleotide sequence: TGTGCCAGCAGTCCTGCGGCAACCTTCTACGAGCAGTACTTC. Its protein product is CASSPAATFYEQYF.

This clonotype has a count of ten or more. The CDR3 coding sequence is TGTGCCAGCAGTTTTGGGACAGGGGCACTCGAGCAGTACTTC. This codes for CASSFGTGALEQYF. V and J are TRBV28 and TRBJ2-7, with 10 nucleotides matching TRBD1. The V segment lost 3 bases and the J segment 6 bases; nucleotides outside the gene matches: 5. CDR3 length: 14 amino acids. Germline V gene data show CDR1 as MDHEN and CDR2 as SYDVKM.

The chain employs TRBV2 and TRBJ1-1; D call uncertain. This CDR3 has 17 residues. Trimming took 6 bases from V and 2 from J, leaving 22 bases between them. Looked up from germline, CDR1 is SNHLY and CDR2 is FYNNEI. The chain's CDR3 is CASRPSYSIGPNTEAFF. In nucleotides, the CDR3 is TGTGCCAGCAGACCCAGTTATTCCATCGGCCCAAACACTGAAGCTTTCTTT.

The rearrangement joins TRBV6-2 or TRBV6-3 to TRBJ2-7; tentatively, D is TRBD1 (6 bases). Per the germline V gene, CDR1 is MNHEY and CDR2 is SVGEGT. The CDR3 contains 13 residues. Trimming removed 4 bases at V and 3 bases at J, with 10 bases between. CDR3 protein: CASSLKDSYEQYF. CDR3 bases: TGTGCCAGCAGTTTAAAGGACAGCTACGAGCAGTACTTC.

This clonotype was observed a handful of times. One end of the junction fails to match germline, which may point to a read error. The chain carries TRBV18 and TRBJ2-3; D may match TRBD1 or TRBD2 (5 bases each). The CDR3 loop spans 15 amino acids. The germline V gene has CDR1 KGHSH and CDR2 LQKENI. The CDR3 sequence: CASSPRDPGTDTQYF. The CDR3, as DNA: TGTGCCAGCTCCCCACGGGACCCCGGCACAGATACGCAGTATTTT.

This clonotype was observed a handful of times. The V and J genes are TRBV9 and TRBJ2-1, with TRBD2 matching over 11 bases. The germline V gene encodes CDR1 SGDLS and CDR2 YYNGEE. V lost 4 bases to trimming and J lost 7 bases; unmatched junction nucleotides: 13. This CDR3 region has 17 residues. The CDR3 DNA reads TGTGCCAGCAGCACCTCAAGAACTAGCGGGAGTCTGAATGAGCAGTTCTTC. This translates into CASSTSRTSGSLNEQFF.

This clonotype was seen repeatedly, ten times or more. The chain is built from TRBV14 and TRBJ1-1; 7 positions agree with TRBD1. V shed 1 base and J 4 bases; nucleotides not matched to a gene: 3. There are 14 residues in the CDR3. CDR1 and CDR2 from the germline V gene are SGHDN and FVKESK. CDR3 in amino acids: CASSQAAGGTEAFF. The DNA of the CDR3 is TGTGCCAGCAGCCAAGCCGCAGGGGGCACTGAAGCTTTCTTT.

At least ten counts were recorded for this clonotype. CDR3 sequence (DNA): TGTGCCAGCAGCCCGTTGGGGGTCGAAGCTTTCTTT. This encodes CASSPLGVEAFF. This rearrangement joins TRBV3-1 to TRBJ1-1; a possible D gene is TRBD1 (5 bases). The CDR3 is made up of 12 amino acids. Trimming shortened V by 4 bases and J by 8 bases, and 11 bases separated the two germline ends. Germline loops: CDR1 LGHDT, CDR2 YNNKEL (reference sequence).

This clonotype was recorded at least ten times. V gene TRBV30 combines with J gene TRBJ2-7; 16 nucleotides agree with TRBD2. CDR3 length: 13 residues. J lost 6 bases, V lost 5 bases, and 1 base had no gene match. CDR1 is GTSNPN, CDR2 SVGIG, per germline (reference sequence). The DNA for the CDR3 is TGTGCCTGGGGGACTAGCGGGAGGGGCGAGCAGTACTTC. This translates into CAWGTSGRGEQYF.